This entry lists 15 T cell receptor beta chains sequenced from one sample in a study of Ad26.COV2.S vaccination and SARS-CoV-2 variants. Noted treatment: roughly 19 received Ad26.COV2.S at low or high dose, single or two shots; roughly five received placebo; per-sample allocation not given. Samples analyzed were those drawn on day 63 after the first vaccine or placebo injection. Clones were sequenced by immunoSEQ multiplex PCR, and TCRdb holds only the in-frame ones, with some missing. The data hold 300,000 to 400,000 clones, with around four fifths observed a single time. The sample was peripheral blood, taken in a trial of Ad26.COV2.S vaccine versus placebo. Receptors originate from a person between 18 and 65 years old who received the Ad26.COV2.S COVID-19 vaccine or a placebo.

The gene calls are TRBV6-5 and TRBJ2-5; 7 nucleotides agree with TRBD2. The CDR3 loop spans 14 amino acids. The V segment lost 5 bases and the J segment 1 base; nucleotides outside the gene matches: 4. CDR1 is MNHEY and CDR2 is SVGAGI in the germline V gene. CDR3 DNA: TGTGCCAGCAGTATGGGGGGGGTCCAAGAGACCCAGTACTTC. Translating it yields CASSMGGVQETQYF.

The V call is TRBV6-1, the J call TRBJ2-2; no reliable D call. The CDR3 is 15 residues long. V lost 0 bases and J 1 base, leaving 6 bases between the germline ends. Germline V lookup: CDR1 MNHNS, CDR2 SASEGT. CDR3 nucleotide sequence: TGTGCCAGCAGTGAAGCTGGCAGGAACACCGGGGAGCTGTTTTTT. Amino acid sequence: CASSEAGRNTGELFF.

The chain recombines TRBV28 with TRBJ1-5; TRBD1 agrees at 10 bases. From germline, CDR1 is MDHEN and CDR2 SYDVKM. V gave up 5 bases and J gave up 6 bases; unmatched junction bases: 10. CDR3 length: 16 amino acids. CDR3 amino acids: CASSAPTGGLSQPQHF. The DNA for the CDR3 is TGTGCCAGCAGTGCCCCGACAGGGGGCCTCAGTCAGCCCCAGCATTTT. The full variable domain, completed using reference TRBV28 and TRBJ1-5, is DVKVTQSSRYLVKRTGEKVFLECVQDMDHENMFWYRQDPGLGLRLIYFSYDVKMKEKGDIPEGYSVSREKKERFSLILESASTNQTSMYLCASSAPTGGLSQPQHFGDGTRLSIL.

V and J are TRBV15 and TRBJ1-3; TRBD1 matches at 8 bases. Trimming took 5 bases from V and 16 from J; bases not matched to a gene: 7. Per germline, CDR1 LNHNV and CDR2 YYDKDF (reference sequence). This CDR3 contains 11 residues. The CDR3 spells CATSVYRGRYF. The CDR3 bases are TGTGCCACCAGCGTCTACAGGGGGAGGTATTTT.

The chain carries TRBV9 and TRBJ2-7; 9 bases align to TRBD2. Per the germline V gene, CDR1 is SGDLS and CDR2 is YYNGEE. With V trimmed by 3 bases and J by 2 bases, 3 bases remained unmatched. The CDR3 sequence is 14 residues long. As DNA, the CDR3 is TGTGCCAGCAGCGGCCGCGGGGGGGCCTACGAGCAGTACTTC. Encoded protein: CASSGRGGAYEQYF.

This chain uses TRBV2 with TRBJ2-4, with a possible D match to TRBD1 (6 bases). The germline V and J ends were trimmed by 6 bases and 0 bases, with 9 bases remaining between them. This CDR3 has 14 amino acids. The germline V gene encodes CDR1 SNHLY and CDR2 FYNNEI. The CDR3 here is CASRQGLAKNIQYF. The CDR3, as DNA: TGTGCCAGCAGGCAGGGGCTAGCCAAAAACATTCAGTACTTC.

V gene TRBV11-2 combines with J gene TRBJ2-1; the D is unclear. V was trimmed by 1 base and J by 4 bases, leaving 5 bases between them. Germline V lookup: CDR1 SGHAT, CDR2 FQNNGV. There are 13 residues in the CDR3. The CDR3 reads CASSLGQYNEQFF. Written as DNA, the CDR3 is TGTGCCAGCAGCTTAGGCCAATACAATGAGCAGTTCTTC.

The chain couples TRBV9 to TRBJ1-6; tentatively, D is TRBD1 (6 bases). The V and J ends lost 0 bases and 7 bases respectively, with 8 bases between them. Looked up from germline, CDR1 is SGDLS and CDR2 is YYNGEE. The CDR3 has 14 residues. The CDR3 reads CASSVGTENSPLHF. CDR3 DNA sequence: TGTGCCAGCAGCGTAGGGACAGAGAATTCACCCCTCCACTTT.

The CDR3 coding sequence is TGTGCCAGCAGCTGGAACGGGGGGAACACCGGGGAGCTGTTTTTT. It translates to CASSWNGGNTGELFF. The J gene is TRBJ2-2, the V gene TRBV2; TRBD2 might be the D (6 bases). The germline gives CDR1 SNHLY, CDR2 FYNNEI. Trimming shortened V by 6 bases and J by 1 base, and 12 bases separated the two germline ends. The CDR3 contains 15 residues.

This chain joins TRBV11-2 and TRBJ2-1; D may be TRBD2 (7 bases). V was clipped by 3 bases and J by 7 bases, with 13 bases between them. Germline V CDR1 and CDR2: SGHAT, FQNNGV. The CDR3 sequence is 14 residues long. The CDR3 region is CASSFTGRDNEQFF. CDR3 in DNA: TGTGCCAGCAGCTTTACAGGGAGGGATAATGAGCAGTTCTTC.

J is TRBJ2-5 and V is TRBV24-1, with D tentatively TRBD2 (5 bases). The CDR3 is made up of 14 amino acids. V lost 3 bases and J 2 bases, leaving 9 bases between the germline ends. Germline V lookup: CDR1 KGHDR, CDR2 SFDVKD. CDR3 residues: CATSDRRTQETQYF. CDR3 nucleotides: TGTGCCACCAGTGATCGGAGGACTCAAGAGACCCAGTACTTC.

The CDR3 DNA reads TGTGCCAGCAGTGAAAGGACAGTCCATCAGCCCCAGCATTTT. Translating it yields CASSERTVHQPQHF. The V gene is TRBV2, the J gene TRBJ1-5, with TRBD1 as a possible D gene (6 bases). Germline values: CDR1 SNHLY, CDR2 FYNNEI. The CDR3 has 14 amino acids. The V and J ends lost 2 bases and 5 bases respectively, with 10 bases between them.

This CDR3 reads CASGPSGEEQYF. For the CDR3, the DNA is TGTGCCAGCGGGCCCTCCGGGGAGGAGCAGTACTTC. The chain recombines TRBV10-3 with TRBJ2-7, with TRBD2 as a possible D gene (5 bases). The CDR3 spans 12 residues. V shed 10 bases and J shed 7 bases, with 17 bases lying between them. Germline CDR1 and CDR2: ENHRY and SYGVKD.

This chain joins TRBV2 and TRBJ2-7, with a weak D call TRBD1 (5 bases). Germline V CDR1 and CDR2: SNHLY, FYNNEI. V dropped 3 bases and J dropped 6 bases, with 21 bases sitting between them. CDR3 length: 16 residues. Written as DNA, the CDR3 is TGTGCCAGCAGTGATCACAGGCGTCCTCTATTACCCGAGCAGTACTTC. As protein: CASSDHRRPLLPEQYF.

The V call is TRBV7-3, the J call TRBJ1-2; no firm D call. This CDR3 is built from 13 residues. With 2 bases removed from V and 7 bases from J, the gap between germline ends came to 11 bases. CDR1 is SGHTA and CDR2 is FQGTGA in the germline V gene. The CDR3 DNA is TGTGCCAGCAGCTTAGCCCTCTATGGTGGCTACACCTTC. Translating gives CASSLALYGGYTF.